This T cell receptor (beta chain) was sequenced in a study of blood T cells in healthy people across ages. Study results and limitations: Naive T cell percentage by flow cytometry tracked strongly with beta diversity. Conclusively comparing naive with antigen-experienced cells was impossible with unsorted PBMCs. Diversity estimates drawn from one million T cells were deemed underestimates.

Germline V gene sequence: CDR1 SGHTA, CDR2 FQGNSA. Trimming cost V 0 bases and J 8 bases, with 13 bases left between them. The CDR3 spans 15 residues. The authors ran a second PCR of roughly 7 to 11 cycles using a sample-barcoded 5' primer and a J-beta primer mix. Researchers report that each sample yielded at least 3 million CDR3-containing paired-end reads. From the 5' RACE reads, TCRdb called clonotypes with MiXCR, one entry per CDR3 protein. In the table there are about 1 million distinct CDR3 sequences, about 25% of which are singletons. This clonotype turned up a few times. Its antigen is still unknown. These data also featured in a second study, about T cells of mothers and their children.

The material sequenced was blood. The TCR sequence derives from a girl aged 2-10 years in good health. The chain employs TRBV7-2 and TRBJ1-4; D perhaps matches TRBD1 (5 bases). CDR3 residues: CASSLALSGQEKLFF. CDR3 in DNA: TGTGCCAGCAGCTTAGCGCTCTCAGGGCAGGAAAAACTGTTTTTT.